This T cell receptor (beta chain) was recovered during a study of CD8 T cells in Susac syndrome. Reverse transcription of roughly 0.5 to 1 ug RNA used random hexamers. TCRdb re-derived calls from the immunoSEQ multiplex PCR reads in MiXCR, one entry per CDR3 protein. The data show 400,000 or so distinct CDR3 sequences, 85% seen once. TEMRA cells were FACS-enriched, with CD8+ and CD4+ T cells isolated negatively. The sequenced sample was CD8+ T cells from PBMCs. The TCR sequence derives from a human donor with multiple sclerosis.

This chain's CDR3 is CASSPPGATEAFF. The DNA of the CDR3 is TGTGCCAGCTCACCACCGGGGGCCACTGAAGCTTTCTTT. The V gene is TRBV18, the J gene TRBJ1-1; D is possibly TRBD1 (6 bases). Between the trimmed V and J ends, which lost 0 bases and 4 bases, there was a span of 6 bases. This CDR3 comprises 13 residues. The V gene's germline CDR1 is KGHSH and CDR2 LQKENI.